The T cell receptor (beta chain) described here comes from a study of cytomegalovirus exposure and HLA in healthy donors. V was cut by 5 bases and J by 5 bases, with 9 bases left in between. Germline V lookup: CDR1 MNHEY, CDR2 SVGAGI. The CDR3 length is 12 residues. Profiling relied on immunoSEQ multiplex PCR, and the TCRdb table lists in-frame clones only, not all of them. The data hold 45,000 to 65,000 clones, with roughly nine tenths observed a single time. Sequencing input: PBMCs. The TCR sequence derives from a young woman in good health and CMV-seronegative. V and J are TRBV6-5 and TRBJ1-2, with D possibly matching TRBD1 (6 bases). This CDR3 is CASSTQGYGYTF. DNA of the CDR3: TGTGCCAGCAGTACCCAGGGGTATGGCTACACCTTC.